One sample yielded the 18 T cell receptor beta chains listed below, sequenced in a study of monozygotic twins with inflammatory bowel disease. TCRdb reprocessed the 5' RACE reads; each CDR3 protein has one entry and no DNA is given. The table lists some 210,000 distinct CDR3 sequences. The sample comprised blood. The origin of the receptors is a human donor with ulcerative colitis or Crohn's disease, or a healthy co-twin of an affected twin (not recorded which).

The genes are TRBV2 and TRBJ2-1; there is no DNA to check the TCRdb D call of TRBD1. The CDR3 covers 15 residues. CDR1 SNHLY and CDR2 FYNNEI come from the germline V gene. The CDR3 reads CASSEARDRVHEQFF.

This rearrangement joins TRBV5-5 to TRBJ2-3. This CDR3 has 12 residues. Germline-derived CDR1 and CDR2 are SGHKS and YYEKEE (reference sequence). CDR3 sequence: CASSAGTDTQYF.

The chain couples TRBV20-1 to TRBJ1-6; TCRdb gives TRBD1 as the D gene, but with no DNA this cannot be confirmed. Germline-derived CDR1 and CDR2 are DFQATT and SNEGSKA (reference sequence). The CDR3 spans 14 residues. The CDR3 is CSAREGAGGSPLHF.

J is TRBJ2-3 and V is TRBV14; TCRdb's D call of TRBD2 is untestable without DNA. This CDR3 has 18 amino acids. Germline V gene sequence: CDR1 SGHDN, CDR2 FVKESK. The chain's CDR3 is CASSLRLTSGGASDTQYF.

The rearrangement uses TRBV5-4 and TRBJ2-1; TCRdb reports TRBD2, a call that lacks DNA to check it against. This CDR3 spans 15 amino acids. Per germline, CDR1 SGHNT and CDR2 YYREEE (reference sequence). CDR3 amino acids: CASSLPGLAGNEQFF.

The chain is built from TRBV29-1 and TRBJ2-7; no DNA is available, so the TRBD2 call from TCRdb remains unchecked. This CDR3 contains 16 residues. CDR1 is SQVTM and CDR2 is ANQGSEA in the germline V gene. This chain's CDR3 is CSVVGGGVPRSYEQYF.

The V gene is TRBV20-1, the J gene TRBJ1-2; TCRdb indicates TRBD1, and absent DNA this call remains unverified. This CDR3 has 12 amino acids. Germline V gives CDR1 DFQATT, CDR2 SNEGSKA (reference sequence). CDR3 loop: CSAPGTSYGYTF.

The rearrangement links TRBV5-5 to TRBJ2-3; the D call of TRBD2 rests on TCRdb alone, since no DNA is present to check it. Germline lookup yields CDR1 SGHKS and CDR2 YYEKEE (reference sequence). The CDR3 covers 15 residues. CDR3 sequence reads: CASSTREGSGDTQYF.

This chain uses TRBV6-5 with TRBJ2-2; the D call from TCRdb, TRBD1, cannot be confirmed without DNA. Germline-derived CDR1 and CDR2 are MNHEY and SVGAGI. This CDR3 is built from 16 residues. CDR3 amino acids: CASSLPGQGRSGELFF.

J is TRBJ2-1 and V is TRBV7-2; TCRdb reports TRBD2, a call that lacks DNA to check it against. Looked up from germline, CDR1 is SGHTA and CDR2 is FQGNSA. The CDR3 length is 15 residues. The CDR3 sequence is CASSLGGLGYNEQFF.

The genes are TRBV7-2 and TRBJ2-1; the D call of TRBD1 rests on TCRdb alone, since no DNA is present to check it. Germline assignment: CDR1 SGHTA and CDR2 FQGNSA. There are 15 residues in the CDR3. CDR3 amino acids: CASSLERGGLDEQFF.

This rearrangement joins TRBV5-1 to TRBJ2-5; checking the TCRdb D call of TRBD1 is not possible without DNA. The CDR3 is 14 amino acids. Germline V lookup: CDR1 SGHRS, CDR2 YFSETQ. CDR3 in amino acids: CASSAGQGRETQYF.

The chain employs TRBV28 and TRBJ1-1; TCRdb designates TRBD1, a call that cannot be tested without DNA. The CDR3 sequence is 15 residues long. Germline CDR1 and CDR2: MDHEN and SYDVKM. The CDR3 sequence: CASSLLVRGRTEAFF.

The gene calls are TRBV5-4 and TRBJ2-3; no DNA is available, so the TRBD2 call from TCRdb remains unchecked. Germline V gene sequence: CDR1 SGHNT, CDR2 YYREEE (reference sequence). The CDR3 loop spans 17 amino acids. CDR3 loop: CASSRKLTGPGTDTQYF.

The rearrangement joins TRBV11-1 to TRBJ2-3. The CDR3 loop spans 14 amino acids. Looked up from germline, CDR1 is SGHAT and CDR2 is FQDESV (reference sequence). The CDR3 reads CASRKGRSTDTQYF.

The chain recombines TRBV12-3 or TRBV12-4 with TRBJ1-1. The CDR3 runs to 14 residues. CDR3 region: CASTLGGGPGEAFF.

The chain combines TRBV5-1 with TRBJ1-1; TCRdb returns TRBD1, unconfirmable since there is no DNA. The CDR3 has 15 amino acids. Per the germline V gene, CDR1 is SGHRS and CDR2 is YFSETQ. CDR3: CASSTGQTLGTEAFF.

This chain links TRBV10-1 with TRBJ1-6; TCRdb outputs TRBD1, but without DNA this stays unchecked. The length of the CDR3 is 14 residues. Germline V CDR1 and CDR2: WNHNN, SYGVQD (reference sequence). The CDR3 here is CASSENRGLAPLHF.